The source of this TCR beta chain is a study of T-cell memory formation after mild COVID-19. This CDR3 has 14 residues. Trimming pared 5 bases from V and 0 bases from J, leaving 11 bases between. CDR1 DFQATT and CDR2 SNEGSKA come from the germline V gene (reference sequence). Study-wide findings and caveats: The finding that pre-infection memory included some responding clones suggested that cross-reactive memory joined.

Using its own MiXCR run on the 5' RACE reads, TCRdb lists one record per CDR3 protein. The sample lists 550,000 to 700,000 distinct CDR3 sequences, around 17% occurring once. This clonotype has a handful of counts. The antigen remains undetermined. The V and J genes are TRBV20-1 and TRBJ1-3; D remains ambiguous. The clonotype originates from an adult woman who had mild COVID-19 (a few samples of this study predate the infection). Cell type and time point are not known. The specimen was PBMCs or a T cell subset sorted from them (not recorded which). The CDR3 here is CSALDNDSGNTIYF. The CDR3 nucleotides are TGCAGTGCTCTCGACAACGACTCTGGAAACACCATATATTTT.